The 25 T cell receptor beta chains reported below all come from one sample, sequenced in a study of tumor-infiltrating lymphocytes in oesophageal squamous cell carcinoma. TCRdb ran MiXCR on the PCR reads and lists one entry per CDR3 protein. The sample records roughly 20,000 distinct CDR3 sequences, about 40% being singletons. The sequenced sample consisted of normal esophageal tissue next to the tumor. The source is a male donor with esophageal squamous cell carcinoma.

This chain links TRBV4-3 with TRBJ2-3; D might be TRBD2 (5 bases). The germline gives CDR1 LGHNA, CDR2 YSLEER. This CDR3 is built from 16 residues. V was pared by 0 bases and J by 7 bases, with 17 bases between. The CDR3: CASSQDRAVPGNTQYF. CDR3 nucleotide sequence: TGCGCCAGCAGCCAAGATCGAGCGGTCCCTGGAAATACGCAGTATTTT.

The CDR3 protein is CASSLVGAGSEAFF. In nucleotides, the CDR3 is TGTGCCAGCAGCTTAGTAGGGGCTGGGAGTGAAGCTTTCTTT. The chain combines TRBV7-6 with TRBJ2-3, with a possible D match to TRBD1 (5 bases). The J call may be in error: the DNA end matches TRBJ1-1 better. This CDR3 is 14 amino acids long. Germline assignment: CDR1 SGHVS and CDR2 FNYEAQ.

Turning to this clonotype: Likely a read error: the CDR3 ends without its conserved phenylalanine or tryptophan. It is unclear where the CDR3 begins or ends on the DNA, so no DNA is shown, and the CDR3 is as TCRdb lists it. The chain joins TRBV11-2 to TRBJ1-1; whether TRBD1, the table's D call, matches the DNA was not checked. The germline V gene has CDR1 SGHAT and CDR2 FQNNGV. Inclusive of both ends, the CDR3 amounts to 15 amino acids. The CDR3 spells CASRQGAFTSSTSGQ.

This clonotype was observed many times. V and J are TRBV27 and TRBJ2-5, with D possibly being TRBD1 or TRBD2 (5 bases each). The ends were cut back, 5 bases at V and 5 bases at J, with 18 bases in the middle. CDR1 is MNHEY, CDR2 SMNVEV, per germline (reference sequence). The CDR3 totals 15 residues. CDR3 sequence: CASSPNGGVPETQYF. CDR3 in DNA: TGTGCCAGCAGTCCCAATGGGGGAGTACCTGAGACCCAGTACTTC.

The rearrangement links TRBV7-4 to TRBJ1-1, with TRBD1 as a possible D gene (5 bases). This CDR3 is 12 amino acids long. V dropped 5 bases and J dropped 8 bases, with 12 bases sitting between them. Germline CDR1 reads SGHVT; CDR2 reads SQSDAQ. CDR3 loop: CASSGRGVEAFF. The CDR3 nucleotides are TGTGCCAGCAGCGGGCGGGGGGTCGAAGCTTTCTTT.

V usage is TRBV18 and J usage is TRBJ2-1; tentatively, D is TRBD2 (6 bases). Germline lookup yields CDR1 KGHSH and CDR2 LQKENI. The CDR3 has 13 amino acids. V shed 3 bases and J shed 3 bases, with 6 bases lying between them. For the CDR3, the DNA is TGTGCCAGCTCACCGGAGGGCTACAATGAGCAGTTCTTC. Amino acids: CASSPEGYNEQFF.

The rearrangement links TRBV7-4 to TRBJ2-5, with D tentatively TRBD2 (7 bases). The ends were cut back, 0 bases at V and 4 bases at J, with 9 bases in the middle. The CDR3 extends over 14 amino acids. The V gene's germline CDR1 is SGHVT and CDR2 SQSDAQ. The CDR3 DNA is TGTGCCAGCAGCTTAGCGGGAGGGGGAGAGACCCAGTACTTC. Its translation: CASSLAGGGETQYF.

This clonotype was observed at least ten times. This chain links TRBV7-9 with TRBJ1-6, with 7 positions matching TRBD1. This CDR3 has 15 residues. Trimming removed 6 bases from V and 9 bases from J; junction bases left unmatched: 11. In germline, CDR1 is SEHNR, CDR2 FQNEAQ (reference sequence). CDR3 amino acids: CASSRQGLIVSPLHF. The DNA of the CDR3 is TGTGCCAGCAGTCGACAGGGTCTAATAGTTTCACCCCTCCACTTT.

V is TRBV6-5 and J is TRBJ2-3, with unresolved D. The J call may not be correct, given that the DNA end is closer to TRBJ1-5. Germline V lookup: CDR1 MNHEY, CDR2 SVGAGI. The CDR3 sequence is 14 residues long. The DNA for the CDR3 is TGTGCCAGCAGCTACAGCGCCCCGAATCAGCCCCAGCATTTT. Amino acid sequence: CASSYSAPNQPQHF.

For this clonotype: The conserved phenylalanine or tryptophan is not found at the CDR3 terminus, so this likely reflects a read error. No DNA is shown, since the ends of the CDR3 on it are uncertain; the CDR3 is the one TCRdb lists. V usage is TRBV7-2 and J usage is TRBJ2-6. Germline lookup yields CDR1 SGHTA and CDR2 FQGNSA. The CDR3 numbers 12 amino acids, ends counted. The chain's CDR3 is CASSISGIGFRS.

This clonotype has a count of ten or more. The chain links TRBV7-2 to TRBJ2-7; 8 bases match TRBD2. The CDR3 is 13 residues long. The germline CDR1 and CDR2 sequences are SGHTA and FQGNSA. Trimming cost V 1 base and J 7 bases; bases outside gene matches: 3. CDR3 amino acids: CASSLGAGGEQYF. CDR3 coding DNA: TGTGCCAGCAGCTTAGGGGCGGGGGGTGAGCAGTACTTC.

This clonotype was found many times. This chain joins TRBV6-1 and TRBJ2-3; D call uncertain. This CDR3 has 13 residues. CDR1 is MNHNS, CDR2 SASEGT, per germline. V lost 6 bases and J lost 6, with 13 bases in between. The CDR3, as DNA: TGTGCCAGCAGCCTCCCGGACGGGGATACGCAGTATTTT. Translated: CASSLPDGDTQYF.

This clonotype was found a few times. This chain joins TRBV7-2 and TRBJ2-5, with 8 positions matching TRBD2. The J call may be mistaken, given a closer DNA end match to TRBJ2-1. The CDR3 totals 14 residues. CDR1 and CDR2 (germline): SGHTA, FQGNSA. The CDR3 region has the DNA TGTGCCAGCAGCGCCGGGACTAGTGTAAATGAGCAGTTCTTC. This codes for CASSAGTSVNEQFF.

This clonotype was counted at least ten times. V gene TRBV5-6 combines with J gene TRBJ2-3; tentatively, D is TRBD1 (7 bases). The V end was cut by 0 bases, the J end by 5 bases, with 13 bases between. This CDR3 has 15 residues. Germline lookup yields CDR1 SGHDT and CDR2 YYEEEE. The CDR3 region is CASSLEWQGGDTQYF. The CDR3 DNA sequence: TGTGCCAGCAGCTTGGAGTGGCAGGGGGGAGATACGCAGTATTTT. Full variable domain (rest looked up from reference TRBV5-6 and TRBJ2-3): DAGVTQSPTHLIKTRGQQVTLRCSPKSGHDTVSWYQQALGQGPQFIFQYYEEEERQRGNFPDRFSGHQFPNYSSELNVNALLLGDSALYLCASSLEWQGGDTQYFGPGTRLTVL.

This clonotype was detected ten times or more. The chain uses TRBV5-1 and TRBJ2-1, with a tentative D call TRBD2 (5 bases). Trimming took 4 bases from V and 8 from J, leaving 25 bases between them. Germline CDR1 and CDR2: SGHRS and YFSETQ. The CDR3 spans 17 residues. The CDR3 DNA reads TGCGCCAGCAGCCAACCCACGAATTTACGAATCGGGGATGAGCAGTTCTTC. This sequence encodes CASSQPTNLRIGDEQFF.

The genes are TRBV5-6 and TRBJ2-2; D possibly uses TRBD1 or TRBD2 (5 bases each). Trimming cost V 0 bases and J 5 bases, with 8 bases left between them. Germline-derived CDR1 and CDR2 are SGHDT and YYEEEE. The CDR3 is 14 residues long. CDR3 loop: CASSLGGWTGELFF. Written as DNA, the CDR3 is TGTGCCAGCAGCTTGGGGGGGTGGACCGGGGAGCTGTTTTTT. The whole variable domain, filled in from reference TRBV5-6 and TRBJ2-2, reads DAGVTQSPTHLIKTRGQQVTLRCSPKSGHDTVSWYQQALGQGPQFIFQYYEEEERQRGNFPDRFSGHQFPNYSSELNVNALLLGDSALYLCASSLGGWTGELFFGEGSRLTVL.

This clonotype came up many times. V and J are TRBV2 and TRBJ2-3; D is perhaps TRBD1 (6 bases). The CDR3 is 12 residues long. CDR1 and CDR2 (germline): SNHLY, FYNNEI. The germline V and J ends were trimmed by 5 bases and 7 bases, with 10 bases remaining between them. CDR3 in amino acids: CASSMDRNTQYF. DNA of the CDR3: TGTGCCAGCAGTATGGACAGAAATACGCAGTATTTT.

This clonotype was observed at least ten times. This chain connects TRBV6-1 to TRBJ2-1; TRBD2 matches 8 bases. The germline V gene encodes CDR1 MNHNS and CDR2 SASEGT. V shed 10 bases, J shed 2 bases, and the junction held 7 bases outside the gene matches. The CDR3 extends over 14 amino acids. In DNA form, the CDR3 reads TGTGCCACCGTTAGCGGGAACCCCTACAATGAGCAGTTCTTC. This translates into CATVSGNPYNEQFF.

As concerns this clonotype: The CDR3 does not end in the conserved phenylalanine or tryptophan, so this is likely a read error. No DNA is shown, since the ends of the CDR3 on it are uncertain; the CDR3 is the one TCRdb lists. This chain uses TRBV7-2 with TRBJ2-3; the DNA was not used to check the table's D call, TRBD1. The CDR3 is made up of 15 amino acids, end residues included. Germline loops: CDR1 SGHTA, CDR2 FQGNSA. CDR3 region: CASTFTGGETQYFGP.

This clonotype was counted many times. The chain recombines TRBV28 with TRBJ1-5; no firm D call. Germline loops: CDR1 MDHEN, CDR2 SYDVKM. The CDR3 sequence is 13 residues long. V dropped 8 bases and J dropped 6 bases, with 14 bases sitting between them. The CDR3 sequence: CASYGYRVQPQHF. The CDR3, as DNA: TGTGCCAGCTACGGTTATCGTGTTCAGCCCCAGCATTTT.

By sample share, this clonotype is medium-sized (0.01 to 0.1%). This chain uses TRBV7-3 with TRBJ2-5, with 10 bases fitting TRBD1. With 5 bases clipped from V and 5 bases from J, the junction kept 5 bases outside the gene matches. Looked up from germline, CDR1 is SGHTA and CDR2 is FQGTGA. CDR3 length: 14 amino acids. In nucleotides, the CDR3 is TGTGCCAGCAGCGACAGGGGGCCGGGGGAGACCCAGTACTTC. Protein product: CASSDRGPGETQYF.

This clonotype is medium-sized (0.01 to 0.1%) in the sample. The rearrangement joins TRBV6-6 to TRBJ2-1; D may be TRBD2 (6 bases). Looked up from germline, CDR1 is MNHNY and CDR2 is SVGAGI (reference sequence). The CDR3 spans 13 residues. V was shortened by 2 bases and J by 9 bases, with 11 bases between the two germline ends. The CDR3 region is CASSYKLAGEQFF. The CDR3 nucleotides read TGTGCCAGCAGTTACAAACTAGCTGGTGAGCAGTTCTTC.

Remarks on this clonotype: As the CDR3 is not closed by the conserved phenylalanine or tryptophan, this likely results from a read error. The chain joins TRBV6-5 to TRBJ2-7; TRBD2 matches at 8 bases. The last part of the DNA fits TRBJ2-1 better; the J call may be wrong. This CDR3 has 15 amino acids. CDR1 and CDR2 from the germline V gene are MNHEY and SVGAGI. CDR3 residues: CASSEEVGGANEQFS. The CDR3 DNA reads as TGTGCCAGCAGTGAAGAGGTCGGGGGGGCCAATGAGCAGTTCTCA.

The chain is built from TRBV7-8 and TRBJ2-5, with D perhaps being TRBD1 or TRBD2 (6 bases each). Germline loops: CDR1 SGHVS, CDR2 FQNEAQ. This CDR3 has 16 amino acids. V dropped 2 bases and J dropped 1 base, with 14 bases sitting between them. The CDR3 loop reads CASSLIGGRPQETQYF. The CDR3 DNA follows: TGTGCCAGCAGCTTAATCGGGGGCAGGCCCCAAGAGACCCAGTACTTC.

This clonotype was detected many times. J is TRBJ2-5 and V is TRBV6-9; TRBD1 agrees at 10 bases. CDR1 and CDR2 from the germline V gene are MNHGY and SVAAGI. After removal of 7 bases from V and 2 bases from J, the junction contained 16 bases not matched to a gene. The CDR3 length is 18 residues. The CDR3 nucleotides read TGTGCCAGCAAAACCACCGGGACAGGGGCATCCTATCAAGAGACCCAGTACTTC. This sequence encodes CASKTTGTGASYQETQYF.